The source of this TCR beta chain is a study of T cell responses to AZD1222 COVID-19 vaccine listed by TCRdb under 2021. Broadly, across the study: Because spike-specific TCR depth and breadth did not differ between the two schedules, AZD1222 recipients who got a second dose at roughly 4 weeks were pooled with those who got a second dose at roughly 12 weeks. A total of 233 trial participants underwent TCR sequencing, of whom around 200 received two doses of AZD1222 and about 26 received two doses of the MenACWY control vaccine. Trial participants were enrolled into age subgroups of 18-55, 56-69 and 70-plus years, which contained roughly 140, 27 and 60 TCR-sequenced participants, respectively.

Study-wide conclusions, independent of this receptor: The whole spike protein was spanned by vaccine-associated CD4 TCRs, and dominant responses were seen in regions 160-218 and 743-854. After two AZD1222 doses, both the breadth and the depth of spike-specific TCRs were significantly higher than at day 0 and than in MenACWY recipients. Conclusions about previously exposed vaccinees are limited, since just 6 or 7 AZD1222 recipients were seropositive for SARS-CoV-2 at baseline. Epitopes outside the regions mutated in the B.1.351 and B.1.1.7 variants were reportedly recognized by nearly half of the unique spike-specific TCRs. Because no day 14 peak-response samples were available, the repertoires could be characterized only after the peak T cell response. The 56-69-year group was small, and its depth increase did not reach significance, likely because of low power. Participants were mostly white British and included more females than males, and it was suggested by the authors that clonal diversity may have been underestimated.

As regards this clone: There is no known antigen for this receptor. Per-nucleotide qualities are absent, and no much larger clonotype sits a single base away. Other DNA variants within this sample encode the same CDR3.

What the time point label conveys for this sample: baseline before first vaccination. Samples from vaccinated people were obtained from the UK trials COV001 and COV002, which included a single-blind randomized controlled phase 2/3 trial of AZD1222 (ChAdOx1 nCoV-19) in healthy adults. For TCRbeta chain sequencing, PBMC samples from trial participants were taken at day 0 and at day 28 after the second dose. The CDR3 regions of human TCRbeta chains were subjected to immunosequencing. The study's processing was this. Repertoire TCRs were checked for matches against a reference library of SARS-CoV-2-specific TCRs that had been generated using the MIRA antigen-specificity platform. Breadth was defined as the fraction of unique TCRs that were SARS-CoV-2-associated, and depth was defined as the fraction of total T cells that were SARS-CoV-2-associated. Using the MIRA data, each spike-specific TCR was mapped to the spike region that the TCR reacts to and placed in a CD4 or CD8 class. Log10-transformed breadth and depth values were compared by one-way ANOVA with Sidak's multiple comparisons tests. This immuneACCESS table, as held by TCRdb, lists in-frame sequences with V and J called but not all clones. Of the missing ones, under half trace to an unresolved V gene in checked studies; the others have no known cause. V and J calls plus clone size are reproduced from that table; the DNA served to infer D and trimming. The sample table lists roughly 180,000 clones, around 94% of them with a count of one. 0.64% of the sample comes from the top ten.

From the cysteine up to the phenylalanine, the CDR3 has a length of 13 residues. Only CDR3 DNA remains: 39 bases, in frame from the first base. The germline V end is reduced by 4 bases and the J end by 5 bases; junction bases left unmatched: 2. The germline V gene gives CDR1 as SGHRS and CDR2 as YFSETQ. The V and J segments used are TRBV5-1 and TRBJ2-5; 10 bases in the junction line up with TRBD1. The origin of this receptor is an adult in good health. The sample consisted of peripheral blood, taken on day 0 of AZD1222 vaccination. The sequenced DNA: TGCGCCAGCAGCCCGGACAGGGGGGAGACCCAGTACTTC. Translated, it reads CASSPDRGETQYF.